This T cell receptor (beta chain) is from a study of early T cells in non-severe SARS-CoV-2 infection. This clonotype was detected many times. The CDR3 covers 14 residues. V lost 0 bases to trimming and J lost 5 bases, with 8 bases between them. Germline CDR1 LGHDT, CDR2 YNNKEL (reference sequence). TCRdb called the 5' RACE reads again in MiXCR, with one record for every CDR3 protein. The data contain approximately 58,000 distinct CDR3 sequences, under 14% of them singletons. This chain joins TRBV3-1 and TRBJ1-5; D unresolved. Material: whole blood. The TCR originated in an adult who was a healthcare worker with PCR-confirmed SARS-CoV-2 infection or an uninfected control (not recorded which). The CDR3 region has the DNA TGTGCCAGCAGCCAAGATATGGGTGATCAGCCCCAGCATTTT. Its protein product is CASSQDMGDQPQHF.